One and the same sample provided the 10 T cell receptor beta chains below, sequenced in a study of T cell responses to AZD1222 COVID-19 vaccine. Profiling relied on immunoSEQ multiplex PCR, and the TCRdb table lists in-frame clones only, not all of them. The sample has more than 70,000 clones; about 85% are singletons. The specimen comprised peripheral blood, sampled on day 0 of AZD1222 vaccination. The source of these receptors is an adult in good health.

The chain is built from TRBV11-1 and TRBJ2-3, with 12 bases aligning to TRBD2. The germline V gene has CDR1 SGHAT and CDR2 FQDESV (reference sequence). The CDR3 is made up of 15 amino acids. After removal of 3 bases from V and 3 bases from J, the junction contained 1 base not matched to a gene. CDR3 in amino acids: CASSFTSGGTDTQYF. The CDR3 DNA follows: TGTGCCAGCAGCTTTACTAGCGGGGGGACAGATACGCAGTATTTT.

The V gene is TRBV27, the J gene TRBJ1-2; possible D gene TRBD1, 5 bases. The germline V gene encodes CDR1 MNHEY and CDR2 SMNVEV (reference sequence). Trimming removed 8 bases from V and 4 bases from J, with 23 bases in between. The CDR3 has 16 amino acids. Here the CDR3 DNA reads TGTGCCAGCTCACGGGACTCAACCCTCCCCCTCTATGGCTACACCTTC. Its translation is CASSRDSTLPLYGYTF.

The chain couples TRBV18 to TRBJ1-6; tentatively, D is TRBD1 (6 bases). V was shortened by 4 bases and J by 9 bases, with 16 bases between the two germline ends. The CDR3 contains 15 residues. Germline CDR1 and CDR2: KGHSH and LQKENI. The CDR3 reads CASSLTGKTGSPLHF. The DNA for the CDR3 is TGTGCCAGCTCACTAACAGGGAAAACGGGTTCACCCCTCCACTTT.

The genes are TRBV6-5 and TRBJ2-7; the match to TRBD1 covers 10 bases. The CDR3 has 13 amino acids. The V segment lost 6 bases and the J segment 5 bases; nucleotides outside the gene matches: 4. Germline assignment: CDR1 MNHEY and CDR2 SVGAGI. CDR3 loop: CASRRGQGDEQYF. CDR3 coding DNA: TGTGCCAGCAGACGCGGACAGGGGGACGAGCAGTACTTC.

This clone was counted between two and nine times. The CDR3 nucleotides are TGTGCCAGCAGCTTAGGGGTGGGGCAGGCTGGGGCCAACGTCCTGACTTTC. The encoded protein is CASSLGVGQAGANVLTF. The chain has TRBV7-3 and TRBJ2-6; TRBD1 is a possible D gene (5 bases). CDR1 is SGHTA and CDR2 is FQGTGA in the germline V gene. The length of the CDR3 is 17 residues. V was clipped by 2 bases and J by 2 bases, with 13 bases between them.

The chain is built from TRBV7-8 and TRBJ2-2; no definite D call. The CDR3 runs 12 residues. The V gene's germline CDR1 is SGHVS and CDR2 FQNEAQ. Between the trimmed V and J ends, which lost 1 base and 4 bases, there was a span of 1 base. CDR3 region: CASSLVTGELFF. The CDR3 nucleotides read TGTGCCAGCAGCTTAGTCACCGGGGAGCTGTTTTTT.

This clone has a handful of counts. The V gene is TRBV7-2, the J gene TRBJ1-2; 8 bases map to TRBD1. Germline loops: CDR1 SGHTA, CDR2 FQGNSA. This CDR3 is 15 amino acids long. The V segment lost 5 bases and the J segment 2 bases; nucleotides outside the gene matches: 7. CDR3 sequence (DNA): TGTGCCAGCAGCCTATACCCAGGGGGCAACTATGGCTACACCTTC. Amino acids: CASSLYPGGNYGYTF.

CDR3 region: CASSPSQAYEQYF. CDR3 DNA: TGTGCCAGCTCACCAAGCCAGGCCTACGAGCAGTACTTC. The chain joins TRBV18 to TRBJ2-7; D gene uncertain. This CDR3 has 13 amino acids. Germline lookup yields CDR1 KGHSH and CDR2 LQKENI. Trimming took 2 bases from V and 2 from J, leaving 7 bases between them.

This clone has ten or more counts. This sequence joins TRBV6-2 or TRBV6-3 and TRBJ2-7; the D is unclear. Trimming removed 2 bases from V and 3 bases from J, with 8 bases in between. Germline values: CDR1 MNHEY, CDR2 SVGEGT. This CDR3 has 13 residues. CDR3 DNA: TGTGCCAGCAGTTACGAGGAAGACTACGAGCAGTACTTC. Translated, it gives CASSYEEDYEQYF.

This sequence joins TRBV30 and TRBJ2-7, with 8 bases lining up with TRBD2. The trim removed 0 bases at V and 6 bases at J, leaving 4 bases unmatched. The CDR3 runs 13 residues. CDR1 is GTSNPN, CDR2 SVGIG, per germline (reference sequence). The CDR3, as DNA: TGTGCCTGGAGTGTAGCAGCGGGGGCCGAGCAGTACTTC. Protein product: CAWSVAAGAEQYF.